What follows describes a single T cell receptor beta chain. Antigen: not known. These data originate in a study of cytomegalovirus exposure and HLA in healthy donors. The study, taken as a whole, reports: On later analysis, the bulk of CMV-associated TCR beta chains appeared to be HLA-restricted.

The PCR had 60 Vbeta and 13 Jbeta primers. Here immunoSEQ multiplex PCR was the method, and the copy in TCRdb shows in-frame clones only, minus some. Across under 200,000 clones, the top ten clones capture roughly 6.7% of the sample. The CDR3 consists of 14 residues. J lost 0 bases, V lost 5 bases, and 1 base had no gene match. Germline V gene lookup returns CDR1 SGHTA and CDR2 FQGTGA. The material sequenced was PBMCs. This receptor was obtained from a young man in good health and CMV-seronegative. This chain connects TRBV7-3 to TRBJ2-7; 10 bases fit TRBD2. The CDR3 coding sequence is TGTGCCAGCAGCCCTAGCGGGAGCTCCTACGAGCAGTACTTC. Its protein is CASSPSGSSYEQYF.